This T cell receptor beta chain came from a study of human T cells and chemical hapten exposure. Study context: Researchers reported sensitizing a roughly 2 cm by roughly 2 cm upper inner arm skin site with 2% DPC.

As for this clonotype: Its antigen is unknown.

The time point here: pre-sensitization, week 0. Treatment described: therapeutic diphenylcyclopropenone sensitization with weekly scalp DPC. Every patch test was put on after a blood sample was taken. Someone pulled total RNA out of unfractionated whole blood. In TCRdb, the RACE reads were re-called with MiXCR into one record per CDR3 protein. The table has some 330,000 distinct CDR3 sequences, 5.5% seen once. Study results and caveats: Significantly more large CDR3 similarity clusters were formed by expanded TCRs than by controls.

Germline CDR1 and CDR2: MGHDK and SYGVNS. The CDR3 length is 14 residues. After removal of 3 bases from V and 4 bases from J, the junction contained 1 base not matched to a gene. The sample consisted of whole blood, taken in connection with sensitization to the hapten diphenylcyclopropenone (DPC). This receptor was identified in a woman between 18 and 29 years old with alopecia areata. Some clones in this sample may be carry-over from other donors' samples. V and J are TRBV25-1 and TRBJ1-5; 9 bases are shared with TRBD1. The CDR3 DNA follows: TGTGCCAGCAGTGACGGGACAGGGAATCAGCCCCAGCATTTT. Protein sequence: CASSDGTGNQPQHF.